This T cell receptor (beta chain) was sequenced for a study of early T cells in non-severe SARS-CoV-2 infection (dated by TCRdb to the early 2020s). Describing the broader study: Because TCR sequencing was done on bulk RNA from unsorted whole blood, the alpha and beta chains could not be paired.

The study was a case-control design nested within a healthcare worker cohort in London, UK, with weekly nasopharyngeal swab PCR tests and blood sampling. Healthcare workers were recruited during the week of the UK lockdown, between 23 and 31 March 2020, and followed weekly for up to roughly 15 weeks. CDR3 length: 16 amino acids, cysteine to phenylalanine. CDR3 DNA is the only sequence kept; it has 48 bases, read in frame from the first base. The CDR1 and CDR2 encoded by the germline V gene (reference sequence) are LGHDT and YNNKEL. V is reduced by 1 base and J by 7 bases, leaving a spacing of 14 bases between them. This clonotype appeared many times. There is no known antigen for this receptor. One base away there is no much larger clone; base qualities are not given. The study at large found these results: VDJdb matching was skewed toward anti-spike CD8 responses, so virus-specific expansions were likely underestimated and private and CD4 specificities were missed.

The library was prepared using 5' RACE. This sample was sequenced with a NextSeq 500. In the TCR library protocol, unique molecular identifiers were attached to individual cDNA molecules to correct for PCR bias and sequencing error. Both TCR alpha and beta chains were sequenced, and tight co-correlation was observed between alpha and beta sequence abundances in each sample. The study's own analysis went as follows. Decombinator V4 was used to annotate the V gene, J gene and CDR3 of the TCR sequences. TCRs were defined as expanded if a significant change between any two time points was detected under a Poisson model with p below 0.0001. TCR abundances were normalised to the total number of TCRs sequenced per sample and expressed as counts per million. TRAV1-2 paired with TRAJ12, TRAJ20 or TRAJ33 defined MAIT TCRs, while TRAV10 paired with TRAJ18 defined iNKT TCRs. VDJdb, accessed on 1 November 2021, was searched for TCRs annotated for CMV, EBV and SARS-CoV-2, and TCRs annotated for more than one antigen were excluded. Clones were called with MiXCR by TCRdb after fastp trimmed the public reads at Q25, and only in-frame beta chains were retained. Rows matching on CDR3 protein sequence are summarized as one entry with the most common DNA and genes. The V and J calls were determined by TCRdb, not by the authors. Counted in this sample were around 40,000 distinct CDR3 sequences; approximately 10% of them appeared once. The ten biggest clones cover 8.5% to 10% of the sample.

This receptor was taken from an adult who was a healthcare worker with PCR-confirmed SARS-CoV-2 infection or an uninfected control (not recorded which). The sample taken for sequencing was whole blood. The chain is made from TRBV3-1 and TRBJ1-6, with TRBD1 tentatively as D gene (6 bases match). CDR3 region: CASSQGLAQGNSPLHF. The nucleotides read TGTGCCAGCAGCCAAGGACTCGCACAGGGAAATTCACCCCTCCACTTT.